This paragraph reports one TCR beta chain. In the study's own analysis: Amplification from reference gene primers served as the basis for estimated nucleated cell counts. TCRdb's table, derived via immunoSEQ multiplex PCR, lists solely in-frame clones and lacks some. That table furnishes V, J and clone size, whereas the DNA furnished D and trimming. The table has roughly 220,000 clones, about 88% seen once. The record originates from a study of blood T cell repertoires in COVID-19. For the study at large: Specimens from acute and convalescent COVID-19 originated in the United States, Italy and Spain. T cells, B-cell-depleted T cells, or PBMCs supplied cDNA or gDNA.

The CDR3 runs to 15 residues. V trimming: 10 bases; J trimming: 0 bases; junction bases outside the gene matches: 12. Looked up from germline, CDR1 is LNHDA and CDR2 is SQIVND (reference sequence). This TCR was sampled from a man in his 60s with acute or convalescent COVID-19. What was sequenced was peripheral blood. The chain carries TRBV19 and TRBJ2-7; 7 positions match TRBD1. This CDR3 is CATRAPGQTSYEQYF. CDR3 nucleotide sequence: TGTGCCACCAGAGCCCCGGGACAGACCTCCTACGAGCAGTACTTC.